The T cell receptor beta chain described here comes from a study of T cell clusters in autoimmune cytopenias. General study points: Physiological T cell clusters of healthy donors were apparently absent in primary autoimmune cytopenia patients. The T cell clusters came from computational analysis alone and lack functional validation.

Each sample's input was roughly 250 ng genomic DNA, some 38,000 genome equivalents. Multiplex touch-down PCR amplified TRB using TRB-A and TRB-B pools in one tube. With the multiplex PCR reads reprocessed, TCRdb shows one record per CDR3 protein and no DNA. The listing records 8,000 or so distinct CDR3 sequences. Note on this clonotype: Antigen: not known.

Germline V gives CDR1 SGHDT, CDR2 YYEEEE. CDR3 length: 14 amino acids. The chain couples TRBV5-6 to TRBJ2-4. This clonotype was sampled from a human donor with an autoimmune cytopenia or autoimmune hepatitis (not recorded which). The material sequenced was peripheral blood. This CDR3 reads CASSLAGAKNIQYF.